The present T cell receptor (beta chain) was sequenced within a study of shared clonotypes between healthy human individuals. Turning to the study itself: Donor composition was two women and a few men, aged 18 to 49.

Some clones are missing from TCRdb's copy, which holds only in-frame ones; the method was immunoSEQ multiplex PCR. The sample records roughly 1,000,000 clones, around 78% being singletons. CD4+ cells were split into CD45RA+ naive and CD45RA-negative memory subsets. Regarding the study as a whole: Across a handful of donors, naive CD4 shared around 5.1%, naive CD8 about 3.2%, memory CD4 about 2.4%, memory CD8 more than 0.35%.

This CDR3 has 14 residues. The V segment lost 6 bases and the J segment 5 bases; nucleotides outside the gene matches: 4. Germline CDR1 reads PRHDT; CDR2 reads FYEKMQ (reference sequence). Remarks on this clone: What it binds is not known.

Sequenced: memory CD4+ T cells from PBMCs. Subset defined: CD45RA-negative fraction. The J gene is TRBJ2-3, the V gene TRBV13; 11 bases match TRBD2. This receptor was obtained from a man younger than 35 in good health. Some clones in this sample may be carry-over from other donors' samples. CDR3 sequence (DNA): TGTGCCAGCAGAACTAGCGGGAGACTAGATACGCAGTATTTT. Its protein product is CASRTSGRLDTQYF.